This T cell receptor (beta chain) was sequenced in a study of blood T cell repertoires in COVID-19. Sequencing was performed with immunoSEQ multiplex PCR; in TCRdb, only in-frame clones are kept and a portion is missing. The data contain approximately 230,000 clones, about 89% of them singletons. Categorization into cohorts depended on clinical history that participants reported. The CDR3 is 15 residues long. Looked up from germline, CDR1 is KGHDR and CDR2 is SFDVKD. Trimming pared 3 bases from V and 5 bases from J, leaving 13 bases between. The sequence was obtained from a woman aged 25 to 39 who had recovered from COVID-19. The chain carries TRBV24-1 and TRBJ2-1, with D possibly matching TRBD1 (5 bases). What was sequenced was PBMCs or T cells enriched from blood (not recorded which). CDR3 nucleotides: TGTGCCACCAGTGATCCCTCTGGGGCAAACAATGAGCAGTTCTTC. It is translated as CATSDPSGANNEQFF.